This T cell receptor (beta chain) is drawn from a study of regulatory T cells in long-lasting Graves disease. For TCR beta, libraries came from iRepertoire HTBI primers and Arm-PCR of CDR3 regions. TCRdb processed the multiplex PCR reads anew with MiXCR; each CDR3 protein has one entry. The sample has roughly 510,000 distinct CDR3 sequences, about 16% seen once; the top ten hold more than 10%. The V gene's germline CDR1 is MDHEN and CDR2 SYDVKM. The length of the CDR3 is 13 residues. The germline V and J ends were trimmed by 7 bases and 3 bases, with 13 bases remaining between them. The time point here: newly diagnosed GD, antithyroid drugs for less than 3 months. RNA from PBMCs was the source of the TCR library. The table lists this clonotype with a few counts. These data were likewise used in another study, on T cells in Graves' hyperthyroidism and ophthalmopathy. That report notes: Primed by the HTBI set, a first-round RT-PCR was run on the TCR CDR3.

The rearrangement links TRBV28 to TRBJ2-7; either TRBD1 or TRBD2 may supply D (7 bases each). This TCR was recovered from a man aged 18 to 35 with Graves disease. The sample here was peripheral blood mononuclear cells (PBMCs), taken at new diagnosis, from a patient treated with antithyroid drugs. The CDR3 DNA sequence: TGTGCCAGCATCCCAGGGGGGGGCTACGAGCAGTACTTC. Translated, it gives CASIPGGGYEQYF.